Listed here is a single T cell receptor beta chain. Germline V gives CDR1 MGHRA, CDR2 YSYEKL. The CDR3 covers 14 residues. V dropped 0 bases and J dropped 6 bases, with 8 bases sitting between them. The sample originates from a study of T cell responses to AZD1222 COVID-19 vaccine. Data came from immunoSEQ multiplex PCR; TCRdb stores just in-frame clones and leaves some out. The table has about 110,000 clones, 92% seen once; the top ten hold approximately 9.3%. This TCR derives from an adult who received the AZD1222 COVID-19 vaccine. The sequences come from peripheral blood, collected 28 days after the second AZD1222 dose. V usage is TRBV4-1 and J usage is TRBJ2-2; D not certain. CDR3 nucleotide sequence: TGCGCCAGCAGCCAAGACAGCAGAGCCGGGGAGCTGTTTTTT. Its protein is CASSQDSRAGELFF.